This TCR beta chain is from a study of T cell changes during pregnancy in multiple sclerosis. Sequencing used immunoSEQ multiplex PCR; TCRdb keeps in-frame clones, though not all of them. The data show tens of thousands of clones, 88% seen once. V lost 3 bases and J 5 bases, leaving 11 bases between the germline ends. The CDR3 has 14 residues. The germline V gene encodes CDR1 KGHSH and CDR2 LQKENI. Sequences were derived from CD4+ T cells from peripheral blood mononuclear cells, sampled in the first trimester of pregnancy. The chain is built from TRBV18 and TRBJ2-1, with D maybe TRBD2 (5 bases). The clonotype comes from a female donor in good health, enrolled as a control in a pregnancy study. CDR3 in DNA: TGTGCCAGCTCACCCCGGGGTTTCAACAATGAGCAGTTCTTC. This codes for CASSPRGFNNEQFF.